These T cell receptor beta chains were read from a single sample in a study of T cell responses to AZD1222 COVID-19 vaccine. The repertoire was sequenced with immunoSEQ multiplex PCR; TCRdb's copy has only in-frame clones and lacks some. Seen here are about 120,000 clones, about 85% observed once, and the top ten hold under 3%. Source: peripheral blood, taken 28 days after the second AZD1222 dose. These TCRs come from an adult who received the AZD1222 COVID-19 vaccine. Each CDR3 is given with its conserved first and last residue. A D gene is named only where the DNA matches it firmly. Clone size is given for some rows only: seen once, a few or many times, or a class if the clone is expanded.

len: 13; d_gene: TRBD2; j_gene: TRBJ2-7; abundance: .; v_gene: TRBV16; CDR3nt: TGTGCCAGCAGCCAACTAGCGGGGTACGAGCAGTACTTC; CDR3aa: CASSQLAGYEQYF
len: 10; d_gene: .; j_gene: TRBJ2-7; abundance: .; v_gene: TRBV2; CDR3nt: TGTGCCAGCAGTTTGAGGGAGCAGTACTTC; CDR3aa: CASSLREQYF
len: 18; d_gene: TRBD1; j_gene: TRBJ1-5; abundance: .; v_gene: TRBV19; CDR3nt: TGTGCCAGTAGTATTGGTAGGGGCAGACAGGGAGGCTCTCAGCCCCAGCATTTT; CDR3aa: CASSIGRGRQGGSQPQHF
len: 17; d_gene: TRBD1; j_gene: TRBJ1-5; abundance: .; v_gene: TRBV6-4; CDR3nt: TGTGCCAGCAGTGACTGGAGAGGACAGGGGAGGATGCAGCCCCAGCATTTT; CDR3aa: CASSDWRGQGRMQPQHF
len: 15; d_gene: TRBD1; j_gene: TRBJ2-1; abundance: .; v_gene: TRBV19; CDR3nt: TGTGCCAGTAGTATGGGGACAGGGTCTTACAATGAGCAGTTCTTC; CDR3aa: CASSMGTGSYNEQFF
len: 16; d_gene: TRBD2; j_gene: TRBJ2-1; abundance: few; v_gene: TRBV6-4; CDR3nt: TGTGCCAGCAGTGAGGGCGTAGCGGGGGGGAGCAATGAGCAGTTCTTC; CDR3aa: CASSEGVAGGSNEQFF
len: 13; d_gene: .; j_gene: TRBJ1-4; abundance: .; v_gene: TRBV7-8; CDR3nt: TGTGCCAGCACCAACCCGGGGCGGGGGAAACTGTTTTTT; CDR3aa: CASTNPGRGKLFF
len: 16; d_gene: .; j_gene: TRBJ1-4; abundance: .; v_gene: TRBV23-1; CDR3nt: TGCGCCAGCAGTCATCCTCCGGGACGGACTAATGAAAAACTGTTTTTT; CDR3aa: CASSHPPGRTNEKLFF
len: 14; d_gene: TRBD2; j_gene: TRBJ2-7; abundance: .; v_gene: TRBV7-9; CDR3nt: TGTGCCGTAAAACGGACTAGCGGGGCTGACGAGCAGTACTTC; CDR3aa: CAVKRTSGADEQYF
len: 16; d_gene: .; j_gene: TRBJ2-1; abundance: .; v_gene: TRBV11-2; CDR3nt: TGTGCCAGCAGCTTAGAGGGGTTGAGCTCCTACAATGAGCAGTTCTTC; CDR3aa: CASSLEGLSSYNEQFF
len: 14; d_gene: .; j_gene: TRBJ1-2; abundance: .; v_gene: TRBV18; CDR3nt: TGTGCCAGCTCACCGACGGAGGACAGCTATGGCTACACCTTC; CDR3aa: CASSPTEDSYGYTF
len: 14; d_gene: .; j_gene: TRBJ1-3; abundance: .; v_gene: TRBV6-5; CDR3nt: TGTGCCAGCAGTCGGGGGCTAGATGGAAACACCATATATTTT; CDR3aa: CASSRGLDGNTIYF
len: 15; d_gene: .; j_gene: TRBJ1-2; abundance: .; v_gene: TRBV7-9; CDR3nt: TGTGCCAGCAGCTTAAGACAGAGTCTCCTCGGTGGCTACACCTTC; CDR3aa: CASSLRQSLLGGYTF
len: 12; d_gene: .; j_gene: TRBJ2-5; abundance: .; v_gene: TRBV11-2; CDR3nt: TGTGCCAGCAGCTGGCAGGGCGAGACCCAGTACTTC; CDR3aa: CASSWQGETQYF
len: 13; d_gene: .; j_gene: TRBJ2-3; abundance: few; v_gene: TRBV25-1; CDR3nt: TGTGCCAGCAGTGGGGGGGCCTCAGATACGCAGTATTTT; CDR3aa: CASSGGASDTQYF
len: 14; d_gene: .; j_gene: TRBJ2-7; abundance: .; v_gene: TRBV4-1; CDR3nt: TGCGCCAGCAGCCAAGGGAACAGGGCGGCCGAGCAGTACTTC; CDR3aa: CASSQGNRAAEQYF
len: 17; d_gene: TRBD1; j_gene: TRBJ1-4; abundance: few; v_gene: TRBV3-1/TRBV3-2; CDR3nt: TGTGCCAGCAGCCAAGATCTGAGGACAGGGGGTCGTGAAAAACTGTTTTTT; CDR3aa: CASSQDLRTGGREKLFF
len: 13; d_gene: .; j_gene: TRBJ1-1; abundance: .; v_gene: TRBV28; CDR3nt: TGTGCCAGCAGTTTCCGAGTGAACACTGAAGCTTTCTTT; CDR3aa: CASSFRVNTEAFF